This TCR beta chain was recorded in a study of T cell responses to AZD1222 COVID-19 vaccine. Comments on this clone: Its antigen remains unknown.

The germline V gene encodes CDR1 KGHSH and CDR2 LQKENI. CDR3 length: 14 amino acids. The V end lost 3 bases, the J end lost 2 bases, and 10 bases lay between the germline ends. The protocol was immunoSEQ multiplex PCR, while the TCRdb copy is restricted to in-frame clones and leaves out a portion. The sample holds about 140,000 clones, about 90% seen once. Study-level results: Samples come after the peak T cell response, not at day 14. Close to half of all spike-specific TCRs reportedly target regions of the variants that are unmutated. Most donors were white British, females outnumbered males, and clonal diversity was possibly underestimated.

This sequence originates from an adult in good health. The V gene is TRBV18, the J gene TRBJ2-5; D is unclear. Specimen: peripheral blood, collected on day 0 of AZD1222 vaccination. For the CDR3, the DNA is TGTGCCAGCTCACCCGGGCAAAAGCAAGAGACCCAGTACTTC. Translating gives CASSPGQKQETQYF.